The TCR beta chain described here comes from a study of memory CD4+ T cells and cytomegalovirus serostatus. General study results and limits: Repertoires predicted CMV serostatus with median bootstrapped AUC of about 0.96. Suggested: most of the CMV-linked TCR signature lies in CD4+ memory cells.

A word on this clone: Antigen specificity is unknown.

The sort gate was single viable CD3+CD4+CD8-CD45RO+ cells for memory CD4+ T cells. CD4+ T cells were isolated by positive magnetic selection. CDR3 length equals 19 residues. Germline V gives CDR1 SNHLY, CDR2 FYNNEI. With V trimmed by 3 bases and J by 5 bases, 20 bases remained unmatched. Sequencing was performed with immunoSEQ multiplex PCR; in TCRdb, only in-frame clones are kept and a portion is missing. The top ten clones hold around 0.63% of a sample with roughly 28,000 clones, 75% to 85% of them seen once. The V and J genes are TRBV2 and TRBJ1-1, with 8 bases matching TRBD1. The sequenced material came from memory CD4+ T cells from blood. This clonotype was sampled from an adult in good health and CMV-seronegative. The CDR3 nucleotides are TGTGCCAGCAGTGATGGTCGATTAAGCCTTCCGGACAGGGAGACTGAAGCTTTCTTT. Translating gives CASSDGRLSLPDRETEAFF.